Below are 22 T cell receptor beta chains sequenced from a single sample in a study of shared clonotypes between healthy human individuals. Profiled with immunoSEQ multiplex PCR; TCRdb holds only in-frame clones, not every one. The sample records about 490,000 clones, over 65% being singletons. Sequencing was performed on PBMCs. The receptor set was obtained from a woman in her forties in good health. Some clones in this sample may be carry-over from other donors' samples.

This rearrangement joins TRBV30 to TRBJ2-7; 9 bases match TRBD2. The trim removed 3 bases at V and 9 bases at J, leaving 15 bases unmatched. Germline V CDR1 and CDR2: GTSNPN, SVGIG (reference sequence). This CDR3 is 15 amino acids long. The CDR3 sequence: CAWSPEREVIRGQYF. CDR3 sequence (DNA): TGTGCCTGGAGCCCAGAGCGGGAGGTCATACGAGGGCAGTACTTC.

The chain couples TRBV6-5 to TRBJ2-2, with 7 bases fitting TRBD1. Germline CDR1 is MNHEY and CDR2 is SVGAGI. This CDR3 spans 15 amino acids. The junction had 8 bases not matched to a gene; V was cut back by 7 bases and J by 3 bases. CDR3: CASTKTGADTGELFF. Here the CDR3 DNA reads TGTGCCAGCACCAAAACAGGGGCCGACACCGGGGAGCTGTTTTTT.

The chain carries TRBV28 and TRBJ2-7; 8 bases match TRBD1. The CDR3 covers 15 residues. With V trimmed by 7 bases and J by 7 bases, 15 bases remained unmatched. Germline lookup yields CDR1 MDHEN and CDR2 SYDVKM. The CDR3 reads CASTPWSQGAREQYF. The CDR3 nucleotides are TGTGCCAGCACCCCTTGGAGTCAGGGGGCGCGAGAGCAGTACTTC.

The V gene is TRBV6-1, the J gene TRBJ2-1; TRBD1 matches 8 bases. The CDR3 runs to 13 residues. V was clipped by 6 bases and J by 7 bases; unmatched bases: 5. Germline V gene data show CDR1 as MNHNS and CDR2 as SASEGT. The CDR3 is CASRDRAFNEQFF. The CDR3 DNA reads TGTGCCAGCAGGGACAGGGCCTTTAATGAGCAGTTCTTC.

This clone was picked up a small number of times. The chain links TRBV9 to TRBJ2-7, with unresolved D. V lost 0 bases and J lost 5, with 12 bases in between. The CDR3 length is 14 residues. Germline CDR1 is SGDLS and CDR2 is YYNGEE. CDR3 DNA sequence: TGTGCCAGCAGCGTAGCGGGCCCGTCGGACGAGCAGTACTTC. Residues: CASSVAGPSDEQYF.

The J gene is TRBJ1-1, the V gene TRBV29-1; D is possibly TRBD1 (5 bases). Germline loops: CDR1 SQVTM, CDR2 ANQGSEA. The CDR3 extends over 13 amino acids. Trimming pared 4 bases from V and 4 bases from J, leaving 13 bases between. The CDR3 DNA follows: TGCAGCGTTGTTCGGGGCCGGGGCACTGAAGCTTTCTTT. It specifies CSVVRGRGTEAFF.

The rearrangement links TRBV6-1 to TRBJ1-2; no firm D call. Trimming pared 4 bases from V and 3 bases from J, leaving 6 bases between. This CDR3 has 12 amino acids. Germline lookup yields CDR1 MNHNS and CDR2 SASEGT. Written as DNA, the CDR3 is TGTGCCAGCAGTGCGGGTGACTATGGCTACACCTTC. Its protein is CASSAGDYGYTF.

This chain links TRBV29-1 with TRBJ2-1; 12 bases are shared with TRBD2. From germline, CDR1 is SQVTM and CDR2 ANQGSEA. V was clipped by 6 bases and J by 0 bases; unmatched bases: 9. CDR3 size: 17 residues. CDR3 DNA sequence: TGCAGCGTCCGGGGGCTAGCGGGAGGGAGCTCCTACAATGAGCAGTTCTTC. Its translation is CSVRGLAGGSSYNEQFF.

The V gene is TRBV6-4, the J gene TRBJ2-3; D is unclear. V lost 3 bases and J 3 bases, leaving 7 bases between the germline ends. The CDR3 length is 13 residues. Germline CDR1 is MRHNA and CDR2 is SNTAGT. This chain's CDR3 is CASSDQVTDTQYF. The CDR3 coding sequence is TGTGCCAGCAGTGATCAGGTTACAGATACGCAGTATTTT.

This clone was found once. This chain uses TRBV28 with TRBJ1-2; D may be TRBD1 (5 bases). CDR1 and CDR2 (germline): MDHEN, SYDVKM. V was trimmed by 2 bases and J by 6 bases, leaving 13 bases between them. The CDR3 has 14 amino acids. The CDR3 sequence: CASSLNRQQDGYTF. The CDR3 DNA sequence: TGTGCCAGCAGTTTAAACCGACAGCAGGATGGCTACACCTTC.

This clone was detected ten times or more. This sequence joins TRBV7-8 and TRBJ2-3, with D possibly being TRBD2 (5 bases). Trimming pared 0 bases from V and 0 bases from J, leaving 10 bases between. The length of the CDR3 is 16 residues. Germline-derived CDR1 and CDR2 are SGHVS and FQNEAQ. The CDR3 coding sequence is TGTGCCAGCAGCTTAGCGCAGAAGCGGAGCACAGATACGCAGTATTTT. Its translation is CASSLAQKRSTDTQYF.

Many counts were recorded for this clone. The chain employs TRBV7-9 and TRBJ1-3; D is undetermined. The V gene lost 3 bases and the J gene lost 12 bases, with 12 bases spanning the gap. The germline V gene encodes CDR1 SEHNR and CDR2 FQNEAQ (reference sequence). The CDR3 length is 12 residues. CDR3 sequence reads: CASSFSGELIYF. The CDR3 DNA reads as TGTGCCAGCAGCTTTAGCGGGGAGCTCATATATTTT.

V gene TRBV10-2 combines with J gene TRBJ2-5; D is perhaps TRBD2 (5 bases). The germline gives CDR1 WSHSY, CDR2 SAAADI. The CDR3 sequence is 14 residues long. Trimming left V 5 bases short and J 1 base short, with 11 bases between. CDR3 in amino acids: CASSFTSFQETQYF. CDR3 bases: TGCGCCAGCAGTTTCACTAGTTTCCAAGAGACCCAGTACTTC.

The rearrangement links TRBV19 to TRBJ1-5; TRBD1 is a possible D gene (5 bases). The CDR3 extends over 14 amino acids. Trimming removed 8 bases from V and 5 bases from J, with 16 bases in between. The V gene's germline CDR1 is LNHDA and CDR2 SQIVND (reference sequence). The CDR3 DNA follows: TGTGCCAGTTCAAGGGCCGGGGGTGATCAGCCCCAGCATTTT. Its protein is CASSRAGGDQPQHF.

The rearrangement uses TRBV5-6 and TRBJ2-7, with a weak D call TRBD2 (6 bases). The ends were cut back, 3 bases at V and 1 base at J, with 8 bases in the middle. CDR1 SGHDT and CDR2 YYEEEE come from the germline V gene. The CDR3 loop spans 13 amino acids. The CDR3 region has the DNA TGTGCCAGCAGCTGGGGACTTTCCTACGAGCAGTACTTC. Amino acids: CASSWGLSYEQYF.

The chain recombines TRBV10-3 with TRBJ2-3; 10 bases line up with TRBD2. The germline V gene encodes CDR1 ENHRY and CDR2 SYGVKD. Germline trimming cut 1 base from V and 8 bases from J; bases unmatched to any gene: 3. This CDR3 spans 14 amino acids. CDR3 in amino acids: CAISELLAGTTQYF. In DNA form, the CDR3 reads TGTGCCATCAGTGAGTTACTAGCGGGAACTACGCAGTATTTT.

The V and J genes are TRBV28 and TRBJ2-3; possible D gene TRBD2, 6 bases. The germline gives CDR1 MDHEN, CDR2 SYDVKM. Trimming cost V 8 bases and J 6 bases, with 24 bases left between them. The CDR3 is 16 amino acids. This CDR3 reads CASWPGPGRGGDTQYF. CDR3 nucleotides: TGTGCCAGCTGGCCGGGCCCTGGTCGTGGAGGGGATACGCAGTATTTT.

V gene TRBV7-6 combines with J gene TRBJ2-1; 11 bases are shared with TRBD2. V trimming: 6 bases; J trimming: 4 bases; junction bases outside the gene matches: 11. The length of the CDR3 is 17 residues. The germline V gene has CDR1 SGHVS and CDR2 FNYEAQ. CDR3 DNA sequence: TGTGCCAGCAGTTATTATAACTCTAGCGGGAGGTACAATGAGCAGTTCTTC. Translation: CASSYYNSSGRYNEQFF.

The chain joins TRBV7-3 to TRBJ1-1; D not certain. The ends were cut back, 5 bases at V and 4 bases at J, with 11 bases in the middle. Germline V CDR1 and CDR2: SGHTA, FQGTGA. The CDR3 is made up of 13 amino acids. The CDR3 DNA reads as TGTGCCAGCAGCCCCAGAGCTGGCACTGAAGCTTTCTTT. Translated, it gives CASSPRAGTEAFF.

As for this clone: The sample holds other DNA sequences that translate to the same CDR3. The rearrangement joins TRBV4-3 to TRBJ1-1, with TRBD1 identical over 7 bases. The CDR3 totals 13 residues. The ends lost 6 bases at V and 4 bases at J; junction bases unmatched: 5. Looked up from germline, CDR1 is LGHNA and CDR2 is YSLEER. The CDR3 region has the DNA TGCGCCAGCAGTTCCAGGGGGGGCACTGAAGCTTTCTTT. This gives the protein CASSSRGGTEAFF.

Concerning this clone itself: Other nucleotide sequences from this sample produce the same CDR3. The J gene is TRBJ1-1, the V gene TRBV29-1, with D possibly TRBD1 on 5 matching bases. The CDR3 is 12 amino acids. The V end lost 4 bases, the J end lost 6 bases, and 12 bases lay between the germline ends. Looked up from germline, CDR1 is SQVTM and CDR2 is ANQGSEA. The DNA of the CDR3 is TGCAGCGTTGGTCAGGGTCGGGCTGAAGCTTTCTTT. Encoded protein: CSVGQGRAEAFF.

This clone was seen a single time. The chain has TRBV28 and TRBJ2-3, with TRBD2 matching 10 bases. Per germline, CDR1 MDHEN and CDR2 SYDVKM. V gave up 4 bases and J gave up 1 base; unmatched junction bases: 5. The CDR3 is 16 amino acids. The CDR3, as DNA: TGTGCCAGCAGTTCCCCCGGGACTAGCGGCACAGATACGCAGTATTTT. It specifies CASSSPGTSGTDTQYF.